The present T cell receptor beta chain was sequenced within a study of blood T cells in healthy people across ages. PCR was performed a second time for about 7 to 12 cycles using a sample-barcoded 5' primer and a J-beta primer mix. MiXCR was run by TCRdb on the 5' RACE reads, yielding one entry per CDR3 protein. The table lists about 800,000 distinct CDR3 sequences, roughly 25% of them singletons. This same sample was also part of a study on T cells of mothers and their children.

The source is a boy younger than 18 in good health. Material: blood.

In nucleotides, the CDR3 is TGCAGCGTTGTTGAGGGTCTAGGGTCTCAGGATATTACCTATGGCTACACCTTC. Translation: CSVVEGLGSQDITYGYTF. This sequence joins TRBV29-1 and TRBJ1-2; D remains unclear. This CDR3 has 18 amino acids. The germline gives CDR1 SQVTM, CDR2 ANQGSEA. Between the trimmed V and J ends, which lost 4 bases and 4 bases, there was a span of 28 bases.